The 30 T cell receptor beta chains below all came from one sample that was sequenced in a study of blood T cell repertoires in COVID-19. Measured with immunoSEQ multiplex PCR; TCRdb has only the in-frame clones, and not every one. The repertoire holds some 200,000 clones, roughly 85% seen once, with approximately 12% in the top ten. Specimen: peripheral blood. Receptors were obtained from a woman in her late teens or twenties who had recovered from COVID-19.

This clone was recorded once. The chain uses TRBV7-2 and TRBJ2-2, with TRBD1 as a possible D gene (5 bases). V lost 3 bases and J 6 bases, leaving 20 bases between the germline ends. Germline V gene sequence: CDR1 SGHTA, CDR2 FQGNSA. The CDR3 covers 17 residues. The CDR3 reads CASSLAGPWVVSGELFF. CDR3 in DNA: TGTGCCAGCAGCTTGGCAGGGCCTTGGGTGGTATCCGGGGAGCTGTTTTTT.

The rearrangement uses TRBV7-9 and TRBJ2-3; TRBD2 matches 7 bases. J gave up 2 bases and V 5 bases, and 7 bases lay outside the gene matches. The CDR3 is 15 amino acids. Germline CDR1 and CDR2: SEHNR and FQNEAQ (reference sequence). DNA for the CDR3: TGTGCCAGCAGCCCATCTAGCGGTACCACAGATACGCAGTATTTT. Its translation: CASSPSSGTTDTQYF.

This sequence joins TRBV27 and TRBJ1-2; no firm D call. The CDR3 extends over 15 amino acids. V was pared by 2 bases and J by 5 bases, with 15 bases between. Germline V gene sequence: CDR1 MNHEY, CDR2 SMNVEV (reference sequence). The CDR3: CASSLGALPPYGYTF. In DNA form, the CDR3 reads TGTGCCAGCAGTTTAGGAGCCCTGCCCCCTTATGGCTACACCTTC.

This chain joins TRBV28 and TRBJ2-2; 9 positions match TRBD1. The junction had 6 bases not matched to a gene; V was cut back by 5 bases and J by 2 bases. Germline values: CDR1 MDHEN, CDR2 SYDVKM. There are 16 residues in the CDR3. The CDR3 region is CASSPEGQGNTGELFF. The CDR3 DNA reads as TGTGCCAGCAGTCCAGAGGGACAGGGAAACACCGGGGAGCTGTTTTTT.

In nucleotides, the CDR3 is TGTGCCAGCAGCTCGACAGGGAAATCCTACGAGCAGTACTTC. It yields the protein CASSSTGKSYEQYF. V is TRBV11-1 and J is TRBJ2-7; 7 bases map to TRBD1. Germline values: CDR1 SGHAT, CDR2 FQDESV (reference sequence). CDR3 size: 14 residues. Trimming took 4 bases from V and 1 from J; bases not matched to a gene: 4.

J is TRBJ2-3 and V is TRBV11-2; TRBD2 matches 15 bases. V trimming: 5 bases; J trimming: 7 bases; junction bases outside the gene matches: 10. The length of the CDR3 is 17 residues. The germline V gene encodes CDR1 SGHAT and CDR2 FQNNGV. CDR3 nucleotide sequence: TGTGCCAGCAGCCCCCGGACTAGCGGGAGGGCCTGGCATACGCAGTATTTT. Its protein is CASSPRTSGRAWHTQYF.

The rearrangement uses TRBV19 and TRBJ2-3, with D unclear. This CDR3 contains 15 residues. Germline CDR1 LNHDA, CDR2 SQIVND (reference sequence). V lost 7 bases, J lost 0 bases, and 14 bases lay in between. The CDR3: CASNSPLTSTDTQYF. In DNA form, the CDR3 reads TGTGCCAGTAATTCCCCCTTAACTAGCACAGATACGCAGTATTTT.

CDR3 residues: CASSLRGGASGANVLTF. For the CDR3, the DNA is TGTGCCAGCAGCTTGAGAGGGGGCGCGTCCGGGGCCAACGTCCTGACTTTC. The chain recombines TRBV7-2 with TRBJ2-6, with 7 bases lining up with TRBD1. From germline, CDR1 is SGHTA and CDR2 FQGNSA. V gave up 3 bases and J gave up 4 bases; unmatched junction bases: 9. The CDR3 is made up of 17 amino acids.

CDR3 DNA sequence: TGTGCCAGCAGTGACGGGGGGGGCTCTGGAAACACCATATATTTT. Residues: CASSDGGGSGNTIYF. The gene calls are TRBV25-1 and TRBJ1-3, with a possible D match to TRBD1 (5 bases). Germline CDR1 MGHDK, CDR2 SYGVNS. The CDR3 consists of 15 residues. Trimming cost V 3 bases and J 0 bases, with 9 bases left between them.

The chain combines TRBV6-1 with TRBJ1-3, with 9 bases matching TRBD1. From germline, CDR1 is MNHNS and CDR2 SASEGT. Germline trimming cut 3 bases from V and 2 bases from J; bases unmatched to any gene: 8. CDR3 length equals 17 residues. CDR3 nucleotide sequence: TGTGCCAGCAGTGACCCGGACAGGGGACCGGCTGGAAACACCATATATTTT. Translated, it gives CASSDPDRGPAGNTIYF.

This chain connects TRBV7-9 to TRBJ1-2; tentative D call: TRBD1 (5 bases). With 5 bases removed from V and 8 bases from J, the gap between germline ends came to 24 bases. Germline lookup yields CDR1 SEHNR and CDR2 FQNEAQ (reference sequence). There are 16 residues in the CDR3. This chain's CDR3 is CASSLPRRDGTFGYTF. CDR3 DNA: TGTGCCAGCAGCCTCCCACGCCGGGACGGGACTTTCGGCTACACCTTC.

The chain carries TRBV2 and TRBJ2-5, with a weak D call TRBD2 (5 bases). V shed 7 bases and J shed 6 bases, with 21 bases lying between them. CDR1 and CDR2 from the germline V gene are SNHLY and FYNNEI. This CDR3 spans 15 amino acids. As DNA, the CDR3 is TGTGCCAGCACCCCGAAACGGGGTGGGGTTAAGACCCAGTACTTC. Residues: CASTPKRGGVKTQYF.

Comment on this clone: The junction departs from the called germline gene at one end, perhaps through a read error. V and J are TRBV18 and TRBJ2-6; 9 bases fit TRBD1. This CDR3 is built from 16 residues. Germline V gene data show CDR1 as KGHSH and CDR2 as LQKENI. Written as DNA, the CDR3 is TGTGCCAGCTCGCCACAGGGGGCGCATGGGGCCAACGTCCTGACTTTC. It is translated as CASSPQGAHGANVLTF.

This chain joins TRBV27 and TRBJ1-1, with a possible D match to TRBD1 (5 bases). The CDR3 contains 14 residues. The germline V gene has CDR1 MNHEY and CDR2 SMNVEV (reference sequence). Trimming removed 5 bases at V and 3 bases at J, with 13 bases between. The CDR3 nucleotides read TGTGCCAGCAGTCGACAGTCCAGCTACACTGAAGCTTTCTTT. Protein sequence: CASSRQSSYTEAFF.

V usage is TRBV5-5 and J usage is TRBJ1-1; 7 bases match TRBD1. The germline V gene encodes CDR1 SGHKS and CDR2 YYEKEE (reference sequence). CDR3 length: 16 residues. Unmatched junction bases numbered 12, after V lost 2 bases and J lost 5 bases. The CDR3 spells CASSLRQGSGNTEAFF. CDR3 DNA: TGTGCCAGCAGCTTACGACAGGGAAGTGGGAATACTGAAGCTTTCTTT.

This chain links TRBV6-5 with TRBJ2-2, with D perhaps TRBD1 (6 bases). This CDR3 has 13 amino acids. Per germline, CDR1 MNHEY and CDR2 SVGAGI. V gave up 2 bases and J gave up 6 bases, with 7 bases separating them. The CDR3 nucleotides are TGTGCCAGCAGTTACGAGGGGGCCGGGGAGCTGTTTTTT. Translating it yields CASSYEGAGELFF.

The chain links TRBV29-1 to TRBJ1-2; 7 bases map to TRBD1. CDR3 length: 13 amino acids. Per the germline V gene, CDR1 is SQVTM and CDR2 is ANQGSEA. The ends lost 8 bases at V and 2 bases at J; junction bases unmatched: 8. The CDR3 DNA sequence: TGCAGCACCAGGGGGGAAAGGAACTATGGCTACACCTTC. Translation gives CSTRGERNYGYTF. The full variable domain, with the rest looked up from reference TRBV29-1 and TRBJ1-2, is SAVISQKPSRDICQRGTSLTIQCQVDSQVTMMFWYRQQPGQSLTLIATANQGSEATYESGFVIDKFPISRPNLTFSTLTVSNMSPEDSSIYLCSTRGERNYGYTFGSGTRLTVV.

This chain connects TRBV2 to TRBJ2-7, with a possible D match to TRBD1 (6 bases). The CDR3 length is 12 residues. Trimming cost V 6 bases and J 4 bases, with 10 bases left between them. The germline V gene encodes CDR1 SNHLY and CDR2 FYNNEI. The CDR3 protein is CASRDSAYEQYF. The CDR3 DNA follows: TGTGCCAGCAGGGACAGCGCTTACGAGCAGTACTTC.

The chain has TRBV5-1 and TRBJ2-1, with D hard to call. In germline, CDR1 is SGHRS, CDR2 YFSETQ. V was cut by 0 bases and J by 9 bases, with 13 bases left in between. This CDR3 is 14 amino acids long. CDR3 loop: CASSLALPHTEQFF. The DNA of the CDR3 is TGCGCCAGCAGCTTGGCCTTACCCCACACTGAGCAGTTCTTC.

This clone was detected only a few times. In nucleotides, the CDR3 is TGTGCCAGCAGCTTGGGGACTAGCGGGAGTGGCGAGCAGTACTTC. Protein product: CASSLGTSGSGEQYF. The rearrangement uses TRBV7-3 and TRBJ2-7; TRBD2 matches 14 bases. There are 15 residues in the CDR3. Per the germline V gene, CDR1 is SGHTA and CDR2 is FQGTGA. J gave up 6 bases and V 3 bases, and 4 bases lay outside the gene matches.

V gene TRBV6-5 combines with J gene TRBJ2-5, with D tentatively TRBD2 (6 bases). This CDR3 comprises 12 residues. Trimming shortened V by 5 bases and J by 4 bases, and 8 bases separated the two germline ends. CDR1 MNHEY and CDR2 SVGAGI come from the germline V gene. CDR3 sequence (DNA): TGTGCCAGCAGTCCGGGAGTAGAGACCCAGTACTTC. This sequence encodes CASSPGVETQYF.

The chain carries TRBV5-6 and TRBJ1-2; no reliable D call. The germline CDR1 and CDR2 sequences are SGHDT and YYEEEE. Trimming removed 1 base at V and 4 bases at J, with 17 bases between. There are 16 residues in the CDR3. This CDR3 is CASSLKDRGGVYGYTF. In nucleotides, the CDR3 is TGTGCCAGCAGCTTGAAGGATCGCGGAGGAGTCTATGGCTACACCTTC.

CDR3 residues: CASSLRMHSGNTIYF. The CDR3 DNA sequence: TGTGCCAGCAGCCTCAGGATGCACTCTGGAAACACCATATATTTT. The rearrangement joins TRBV7-2 to TRBJ1-3; D gene unclear. The CDR3 extends over 15 amino acids. The V and J ends lost 5 bases and 0 bases respectively, with 11 bases between them. From germline, CDR1 is SGHTA and CDR2 FQGNSA. The full variable domain, with the rest looked up from reference TRBV7-2 and TRBJ1-3, is GAGVSQSPSNKVTEKGKDVELRCDPISGHTALYWYRQSLGQGLEFLIYFQGNSAPDKSGLPSDRFSAERTGGSVSTLTIQRTQQEDSAVYLCASSLRMHSGNTIYFGEGSWLTVV.

The rearrangement links TRBV10-2 to TRBJ1-1; 7 nucleotides agree with TRBD1. The length of the CDR3 is 15 residues. V lost 6 bases to trimming and J lost 7 bases; unmatched junction nucleotides: 14. Germline V gene data show CDR1 as WSHSY and CDR2 as SAAADI. CDR3: CASSSAGGPFGEAFF. The CDR3, as DNA: TGCGCCAGCAGCTCGGCAGGGGGTCCGTTCGGTGAAGCTTTCTTT.

This rearrangement joins TRBV18 to TRBJ2-3; 10 bases are a match to TRBD1. Germline V lookup: CDR1 KGHSH, CDR2 LQKENI. The CDR3 is 16 amino acids. V trimming: 2 bases; J trimming: 1 base; junction bases outside the gene matches: 3. CDR3: CASSPTGTGGTDTQYF. In DNA, the CDR3 is TGTGCCAGCTCACCAACCGGGACAGGGGGCACAGATACGCAGTATTTT.

This chain's CDR3 is CASSYSVYSNQPQHF. The CDR3 DNA reads TGTGCCAGCAGTTACTCCGTTTATAGCAATCAGCCCCAGCATTTT. J is TRBJ1-5 and V is TRBV6-5; D not resolved. The CDR3 totals 15 residues. Germline V CDR1 and CDR2: MNHEY, SVGAGI. V was clipped by 0 bases and J by 0 bases, with 6 bases between them.

This chain connects TRBV5-1 to TRBJ2-5, with 9 bases fitting TRBD1. The CDR3 spans 15 residues. The germline V gene has CDR1 SGHRS and CDR2 YFSETQ. J lost 6 bases, V lost 4 bases, and 10 bases had no gene match. As DNA, the CDR3 is TGCGCCAGCAGCCTAAGACAGGGGGACTGGAAGACCCAGTACTTC. Translated, it gives CASSLRQGDWKTQYF.

The V gene is TRBV7-2, the J gene TRBJ2-7; 8 bases line up with TRBD2. The V segment lost 5 bases and the J segment 3 bases; nucleotides outside the gene matches: 9. CDR1 SGHTA and CDR2 FQGNSA come from the germline V gene. The CDR3 totals 15 residues. The chain's CDR3 is CASSIYSGEFYEQYF. The CDR3 DNA reads TGTGCCAGCAGCATTTATAGCGGGGAATTCTACGAGCAGTACTTC.

The genes are TRBV3-1 (or the pseudogene TRBV3-2) and TRBJ2-2, with 8 bases that match TRBD2. Germline V CDR1 and CDR2: LGHDT, YNNKEL (reference sequence). CDR3 length: 15 amino acids. Losses at the gene ends were 1 base for V and 7 bases for J; bases not matched to a gene: 5. CDR3: CASSQVREGFGELFF. CDR3 in DNA: TGTGCCAGCAGCCAAGTCCGGGAGGGATTCGGGGAGCTGTTTTTT.

The chain joins TRBV12-2 to TRBJ2-1; TRBD2, the table's D call, was not compared with the DNA. TRBV12-2 is recorded as a pseudogene. The CDR3 runs to 10 residues. The CDR3 bases are TGTGCAGAGTCCCACAATGAGCAGTTCTTC. This translates into CAESHNEQFF.